The count of the clone carrying this T cell receptor (beta chain) is one. These data originate in a study of control samples from healthy donors and cancer patients. Trimming removed 8 bases from V and 7 bases from J, with 18 bases in between. The CDR3 spans 15 residues. CDR1 MNHEY and CDR2 SVGAGI come from the germline V gene. Sequencing was performed with immunoSEQ multiplex PCR; in TCRdb, only in-frame clones are kept and a portion is missing. The sample consists of approximately 100,000 clones, 80% to 90% of them appearing once. The V call is TRBV6-5, the J call TRBJ1-6, with TRBD1 as a possible D gene (6 bases). This sequence was found in a man between 25 and 39 years old in good health. Specimen: blood. CDR3 protein: CASGTPGGRNSPLHF. CDR3 nucleotide sequence: TGTGCCAGCGGGACCCCTGGGGGGCGAAATTCACCCCTCCACTTT.